This T cell receptor beta chain comes out of a study of blood T cell repertoires in COVID-19. This clone was observed a handful of times. TCRdb's table, derived via immunoSEQ multiplex PCR, lists solely in-frame clones and lacks some. The sample includes roughly 230,000 clones, roughly 84% seen only once; the top ten take roughly 3.6%. Participants were aged about 18 to 90 years from roughly 26 US areas. V lost 0 bases and J lost 4, with 10 bases in between. The CDR3 totals 14 residues. In germline, CDR1 is LGHDT, CDR2 YNNKEL (reference sequence). The sequenced material came from PBMCs or T cells enriched from blood (not recorded which). This chain joins TRBV3-1 (or the pseudogene TRBV3-2) and TRBJ2-7, with D tentatively TRBD2 (5 bases). This receptor was taken from a man between 50 and 59 years old who had recovered from COVID-19. The CDR3 region is CASSQELGAYEQYF. CDR3 in DNA: TGTGCCAGCAGCCAAGAGTTGGGAGCTTACGAGCAGTACTTC.